This T cell receptor beta chain was retrieved from a study of regulatory T cells in long-lasting Graves disease. Study summary: Graves' patients who were just diagnosed had used antithyroid drugs for under 3 months.

This clonotype was picked up many times. Arm-PCR of CDR3 regions and iRepertoire HTBI primers were used to build TCR beta libraries. TCRdb reprocessed the multiplex PCR reads with MiXCR, giving one entry per CDR3 protein. This table holds 420,000 or so distinct CDR3 sequences, 16% found once. Looked up from germline, CDR1 is LGHDT and CDR2 is YNNKEL (reference sequence). V dropped 5 bases and J dropped 8; count of bases not matched to a gene: 5. The CDR3 loop spans 13 amino acids. Sample time point: newly diagnosed GD, antithyroid drugs for less than 3 months. From RNA extracted from PBMCs, the TCR library was made. Patients came through an endocrinology department, and that department was in Xi'an, China. These data were also filed under a second study, of T cells in Graves' hyperthyroidism and ophthalmopathy. That work adds: The HTBI primer set served for first-round RT-PCR of the TCR CDR3. Peripheral blood also featured most of the thyroid clonotypes expanded above 0.001.

The receptor comes from a woman aged 18-35 years with Graves disease. The sequences come from peripheral blood mononuclear cells (PBMCs), collected at new diagnosis, from a patient treated with antithyroid drugs. This rearrangement joins TRBV3-1 to TRBJ1-2, with TRBD1 identical over 10 bases. CDR3 coding DNA: TGTGCCAGCAGCGACCGGGACAGGGGAGGCTACACCTTC. Translating gives CASSDRDRGGYTF. Combining the CDR3 with reference TRBV3-1 and TRBJ1-2 gives the whole variable domain DTAVSQTPKYLVTQMGNDKSIKCEQNLGHDTMYWYKQDSKKFLKIMFSYNNKELIINETVPNRFSPKSPDKAHLNLHINSLELGDSAVYFCASSDRDRGGYTFGSGTRLTVV.